This T cell receptor beta chain came from a study of T cell responses to AZD1222 COVID-19 vaccine. Study outcomes and limitations: Spike-specific TCR breadth rose after two AZD1222 doses, and depth rose as well. Seropositive AZD1222 recipients at baseline numbered only 6 or 7. White British donors predominated, females outnumbered males, and clonal diversity was possibly underestimated.

Measured with immunoSEQ multiplex PCR; TCRdb has only the in-frame clones, and not every one. This sample has roughly 100,000 clones, with approximately 88% found just once. As regards this clone: Antigen unknown.

The TCR sequence derives from an adult in good health. The material was peripheral blood, obtained on day 0 of AZD1222 vaccination.

CDR3 loop: CASSVRDRGLSYEQYF. DNA of the CDR3: TGTGCCAGCAGTGTCCGGGACAGGGGCCTCTCCTACGAGCAGTACTTC. The rearrangement links TRBV6-1 to TRBJ2-7; 10 bases are shared with TRBD1. V dropped 4 bases and J dropped 0; count of bases not matched to a gene: 6. The germline V gene has CDR1 MNHNS and CDR2 SASEGT. The CDR3 length is 16 residues.